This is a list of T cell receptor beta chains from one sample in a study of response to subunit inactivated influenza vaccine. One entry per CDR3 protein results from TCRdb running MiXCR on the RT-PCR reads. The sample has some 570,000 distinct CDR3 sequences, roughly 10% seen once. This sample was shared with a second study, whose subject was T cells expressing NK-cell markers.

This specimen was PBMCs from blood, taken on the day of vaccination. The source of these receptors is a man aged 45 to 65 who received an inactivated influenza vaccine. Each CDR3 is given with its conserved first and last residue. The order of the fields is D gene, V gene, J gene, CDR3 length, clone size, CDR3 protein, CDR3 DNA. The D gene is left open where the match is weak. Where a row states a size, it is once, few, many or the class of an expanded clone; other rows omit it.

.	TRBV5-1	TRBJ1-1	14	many	CASSPLGESTEAFF	TGCGCCAGCAGCCCCCTGGGCGAGAGTACAGAAGCTTTCTTT
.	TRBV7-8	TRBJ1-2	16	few	CASSLVTGIANYGYTF	TGTGCCAGCAGCTTAGTTACAGGAATTGCTAACTATGGCTACACCTTC
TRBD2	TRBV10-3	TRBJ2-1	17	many	CATQEVQGLAGVGEQFF	TGTGCCACCCAGGAGGTACAGGGACTAGCGGGAGTTGGTGAGCAGTTCTTC
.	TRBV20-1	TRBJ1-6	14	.	CSAPPDGNNSPLHF	TGCAGTGCTCCCCCGGACGGGAATAATTCACCCCTCCACTTT
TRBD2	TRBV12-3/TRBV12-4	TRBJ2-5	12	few	CASSTGGETQYF	TGTGCCAGCAGCACGGGGGGAGAGACCCAGTACTTC
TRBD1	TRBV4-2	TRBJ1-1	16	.	CASARGTGDLNTEAFF	TGTGCCAGCGCTCGAGGGACAGGGGACCTAAACACTGAAGCTTTCTTT
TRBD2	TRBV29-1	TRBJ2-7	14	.	CSVITSGGSYEQYF	TGCAGCGTTATTACTAGCGGGGGCTCCTACGAGCAGTACTTC
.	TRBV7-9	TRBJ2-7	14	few	CASATAAENYEQYF	TGTGCCAGCGCCACGGCCGCTGAAAACTACGAGCAGTACTTC
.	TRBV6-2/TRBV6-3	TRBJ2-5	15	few	CASVRETGPQETQYF	TGTGCCTCTGTCCGGGAGACAGGCCCTCAAGAGACCCAGTACTTC
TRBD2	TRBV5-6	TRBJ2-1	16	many	CASSTSGLAFYNEQFF	TGTGCCAGCAGCACGTCGGGACTAGCGTTCTACAATGAGCAGTTCTTC
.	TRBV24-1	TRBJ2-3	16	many	CATSDFGRQDTDTQYF	TGTGCCACCAGTGATTTTGGGAGGCAGGACACAGATACGCAGTATTTT
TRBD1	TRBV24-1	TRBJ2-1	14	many	CATSDYPGGLEQFF	TGTGCCACCAGTGATTACCCAGGGGGCCTTGAGCAGTTCTTC
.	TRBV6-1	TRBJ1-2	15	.	CASSTEGGANYGYTF	TGTGCCAGCAGTACAGAGGGGGGCGCTAACTATGGCTACACCTTC
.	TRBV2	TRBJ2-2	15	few	CASSEGAGQTGELFF	TGTGCCAGCAGTGAAGGGGCAGGGCAGACCGGGGAGCTGTTTTTT
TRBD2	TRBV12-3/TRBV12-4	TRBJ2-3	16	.	CASSRTSGSGTDTQYF	TGTGCCAGCAGTCGGACTAGCGGGAGTGGGACAGATACGCAGTATTTT
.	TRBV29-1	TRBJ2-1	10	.	CSAWDNEQFF	TGCAGCGCATGGGACAATGAGCAGTTCTTC
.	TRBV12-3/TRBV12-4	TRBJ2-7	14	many	CASSFLGYTYEQYF	TGTGCCAGCAGCTTTCTAGGGTACACCTACGAGCAGTACTTC
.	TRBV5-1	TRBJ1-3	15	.	CASSLDRSFGNTIYF	TGCGCCAGCAGCTTGGACCGGAGCTTTGGAAACACCATATATTTT
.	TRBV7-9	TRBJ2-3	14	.	CAVSTGSSTDTQYF	TGTGCCGTTTCAACAGGCTCTAGCACAGATACGCAGTATTTT
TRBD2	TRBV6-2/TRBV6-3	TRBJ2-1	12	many	CASRPSGSEQFF	TGTGCCAGCAGGCCTAGCGGGAGTGAGCAGTTCTTC
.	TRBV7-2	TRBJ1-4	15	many	CASSPDLGANEKLFF	TGTGCCAGCAGCCCGGATCTCGGAGCCAATGAAAAACTGTTTTTT
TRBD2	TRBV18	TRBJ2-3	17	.	CASSPPAGLTSTDTQYF	TGTGCCAGCTCACCACCAGCGGGATTAACTAGCACAGATACGCAGTATTTT
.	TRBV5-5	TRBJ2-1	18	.	CASSFWDFWSARGHEQFF	TGTGCCAGCAGCTTTTGGGACTTTTGGTCGGCCAGGGGACATGAGCAGTTCTTC
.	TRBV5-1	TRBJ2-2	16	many	CASSLVQGIHTGELFF	TGCGCCAGCAGCTTGGTTCAGGGGATTCACACCGGGGAGCTGTTTTTT
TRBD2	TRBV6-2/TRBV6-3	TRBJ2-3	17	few	CASSYSTSGSRTDTQYF	TGTGCCAGCAGTTACTCGACTAGCGGGAGTAGGACAGATACGCAGTATTTT
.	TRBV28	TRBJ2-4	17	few	CASSLSGSAGAKNIQYF	TGTGCCAGCAGCCTGTCCGGGAGCGCTGGAGCCAAAAACATTCAGTACTTC